The 11 T cell receptor beta chains presented below share a single source sample, sequenced in a study of PD-1 blockade in classical Hodgkin lymphoma. Each patient relapsed following autologous stem cell transplantation, and prior brentuximab vedotin exposure differed. Here immunoSEQ multiplex PCR was the method, and the copy in TCRdb shows in-frame clones only, minus some. This sample has about 24,000 clones, with around 81% found just once. The sequencing here drew on peripheral blood mononuclear cells (PBMCs), taken before the second cycle of nivolumab. These receptors all come from a human donor with classical Hodgkin lymphoma.

V is TRBV29-1 and J is TRBJ1-3; D possibly corresponds to TRBD1 (6 bases). The germline V gene encodes CDR1 SQVTM and CDR2 ANQGSEA. This CDR3 has 12 amino acids. The V gene lost 7 bases and the J gene lost 7 bases, with 14 bases spanning the gap. CDR3 coding DNA: TGCAGCGGGGGGCCGGGCCCGAACACCATATATTTT. Its protein product is CSGGPGPNTIYF.

The chain couples TRBV7-9 to TRBJ2-5; TRBD1 matches 8 bases. CDR3 length equals 17 residues. Trimming took 1 base from V and 2 from J; bases not matched to a gene: 9. CDR1 and CDR2 (germline): SEHNR, FQNEAQ (reference sequence). CDR3 sequence reads: CASSLVTWTGRQETQYF. CDR3 coding DNA: TGTGCCAGCAGCTTAGTAACCTGGACAGGGAGACAAGAGACCCAGTACTTC.

The V and J genes are TRBV27 and TRBJ2-2; D is unresolved. Germline-derived CDR1 and CDR2 are MNHEY and SMNVEV (reference sequence). V lost 0 bases and J 1 base, leaving 3 bases between the germline ends. The CDR3 length is 14 residues. CDR3 DNA sequence: TGTGCCAGCAGTTTATCGTGGAACACCGGGGAGCTGTTTTTT. This encodes CASSLSWNTGELFF.

Only one count was recorded for this clone. V and J are TRBV5-4 and TRBJ1-6, with 11 bases identical to TRBD1. Germline-derived CDR1 and CDR2 are SGHNT and YYREEE (reference sequence). This CDR3 contains 18 residues. The V gene end was trimmed by 3 bases and the J gene end by 6 bases; junction bases not matched to a gene: 11. Here the CDR3 reads CASSSTLGQGAFNSPLHF. The CDR3 DNA follows: TGTGCCAGCAGCTCTACCCTCGGACAGGGGGCGTTTAATTCACCCCTCCACTTT.

The chain links TRBV13 to TRBJ2-5; possible D gene TRBD1, 5 bases. V was clipped by 6 bases and J by 2 bases, with 7 bases between them. The CDR3 spans 12 residues. Germline lookup yields CDR1 PRHDT and CDR2 FYEKMQ (reference sequence). The CDR3 loop is CASRGDQETQYF. The CDR3 coding sequence is TGTGCCAGCAGAGGGGATCAAGAGACCCAGTACTTC.

The chain links TRBV2 to TRBJ2-7; D is unresolved. Trimming took off 10 bases at V and 5 bases at J, with 12 bases between the two ends. The CDR3 runs to 11 residues. Germline V gene sequence: CDR1 SNHLY, CDR2 FYNNEI. The CDR3 reads CANHKENEQYF. The CDR3 DNA reads TGTGCCAACCATAAGGAGAACGAGCAGTACTTC. The entire variable domain, with the rest obtained from reference TRBV2 and TRBJ2-7, is as follows: EPEVTQTPSHQVTQMGQEVILRCVPISNHLYFYWYRQILGQKVEFLVSFYNNEISEKSEIFDDQFSVERPDGSNFTLKIRSTKLEDSAMYFCANHKENEQYFGPGTRLTVT.

This chain joins TRBV18 and TRBJ2-7; 7 bases are a match to TRBD2. J was trimmed by 3 bases and V by 3 bases; bases with no gene match: 2. The germline CDR1 and CDR2 sequences are KGHSH and LQKENI. This CDR3 has 13 residues. CDR3 in DNA: TGTGCCAGCTCACCCGGGGAGGGCTACGAGCAGTACTTC. Translation: CASSPGEGYEQYF.

The rearrangement uses TRBV7-9 and TRBJ2-7; D assignment may be TRBD1 or TRBD2 (5 bases each). The CDR3 totals 12 residues. The V and J ends lost 4 bases and 2 bases respectively, with 6 bases between them. Per the germline V gene, CDR1 is SEHNR and CDR2 is FQNEAQ (reference sequence). CDR3 sequence: CASSWDAYEQYF. Here the CDR3 DNA reads TGTGCCAGCAGCTGGGACGCCTACGAGCAGTACTTC.

This clone was picked up one time. V is TRBV5-1 and J is TRBJ2-5; 8 nucleotides match TRBD1. The CDR3 contains 14 residues. Germline V gene data show CDR1 as SGHRS and CDR2 as YFSETQ. J was trimmed by 4 bases and V by 3 bases; bases with no gene match: 5. CDR3 amino acids: CASSSRGRPETQYF. The CDR3, as DNA: TGCGCCAGCAGCTCCAGGGGGCGGCCAGAGACCCAGTACTTC.

The chain combines TRBV5-3 with TRBJ2-5; D is undetermined. TRBV5-3 is labeled an ORF, and its function is uncertain. The CDR3 runs 11 residues. Trimming took off 5 bases at V and 3 bases at J, with 5 bases between the two ends. For the CDR3, the DNA is TGTGCCAGAAGAGAGAAAGAGACCCAGTACTTC. Protein: CARREKETQYF.

The V and J genes are TRBV10-1 and TRBJ2-5; unclear D gene. There are 13 residues in the CDR3. Per germline, CDR1 WNHNN and CDR2 SYGVQD (reference sequence). V was pared by 9 bases and J by 2 bases, with 13 bases between. Here the CDR3 reads CASARLEQETQYF. CDR3 coding DNA: TGCGCCAGTGCTAGACTGGAGCAAGAGACCCAGTACTTC.